The clone carrying this T cell receptor (beta chain) was observed a handful of times. Its antigen is unknown. This sample was included in a study of cytomegalovirus exposure and HLA in healthy donors. The study, taken as a whole, reports: Later analysis indicated greater clonal expansion among HLA-associated TCR beta chains than among equally common other chains. When the data were analyzed later, several of the most significant clusters appeared to be linked to common viral pathogens. The dataset shows that most TCR sequences were rare, while some public TCRs occurred in many donors.

Primers for the PCR totalled 60 Vbeta and 13 Jbeta. Sequencing was performed with immunoSEQ multiplex PCR; in TCRdb, only in-frame clones are kept and a portion is missing. Of around 100,000 clones in the sample, around two thirds are singletons; the top ten hold less than 4.5%. Despite likely unrecorded immune exposures, the donors were nominally healthy at the time of sampling. The germline V gene has CDR1 SGHNT and CDR2 YENEEA. The length of the CDR3 is 16 residues. V lost 2 bases to trimming and J lost 3 bases; unmatched junction nucleotides: 4. Sequenced sample: PBMCs. This TCR was sampled from a young man in good health and CMV-seropositive. V is TRBV11-3 and J is TRBJ2-1, with TRBD2 matching 10 bases. CDR3: CASSLSGGAVYNEQFF. The DNA for the CDR3 is TGTGCCAGCAGCTTAAGCGGGGGGGCGGTCTACAATGAGCAGTTCTTC.